This TCR beta chain was sequenced during a study of T-cell reconstitution after alpha-beta-depleted transplantation in children. This clonotype was observed once. Unique molecular identifiers were incorporated during preparation of the TCRbeta library. TCRdb itself ran the PCR reads through MiXCR, one entry per CDR3 protein. The sample consists of some 640,000 distinct CDR3 sequences, over 15% of them appearing once. Germline V CDR1 and CDR2: LGHDT, YNNKEL (reference sequence). V lost 10 bases and J 4 bases, leaving 32 bases between the germline ends. This CDR3 is built from 19 residues. The chain is built from TRBV3-1 and TRBJ2-1; no reliable D call. Sequences were derived from PBMCs from the stem cell graft donor, sampled from the stem cell graft. This sequence was found in a human donor who donated a stem cell graft to a child with acute myeloid leukemia. This chain's CDR3 is CAICLSMGLGLPVYNEQFF. The CDR3 DNA reads as TGTGCCATCTGTTTATCCATGGGTCTCGGCCTTCCAGTTTACAATGAGCAGTTCTTC.